These 20 T cell receptor beta chains were sequenced from one sample in a study of T-cell reconstitution after alpha-beta-depleted transplantation in children. Unique molecular identifiers were incorporated when the TCRbeta library was constructed. TCRdb itself ran the PCR reads through MiXCR, one entry per CDR3 protein. The sample consists of almost 600,000 distinct CDR3 sequences, over 25% of them appearing once. Source: PBMCs, taken before TCRalphabeta/CD19-depleted stem cell transplant. All receptors derive from a boy in the first two years of life with Wiskott-Aldrich syndrome, due to receive a stem cell transplant.

The chain carries TRBV12-1 and TRBJ2-7; TRBD1 reflects the table's D call only, with no check against the DNA. TRBV12-1 is a known pseudogene. The length of the CDR3 is 13 residues. CDR3 loop: CAMSPGQDYEQYF. Written as DNA, the CDR3 is TGTGCCATGAGCCCGGGACAGGACTACGAGCAGTACTTC.

The sample holds a few counts of this clonotype. This chain connects TRBV10-3 to TRBJ2-1, with D perhaps matching TRBD1 (8 bases). The length of the CDR3 is 14 residues. In germline, CDR1 is ENHRY, CDR2 SYGVKD. V shed 5 bases and J shed 8 bases, with 16 bases lying between them. CDR3 DNA: TGTGCCATCAGTAAGGACAGGGAGGGCGATGAGCAGTTCTTC. Protein product: CAISKDREGDEQFF.

The V call is TRBV5-1, the J call TRBJ1-5; 9 bases match TRBD1. J gave up 7 bases and V 4 bases, and 6 bases lay outside the gene matches. The CDR3 sequence is 14 residues long. Germline values: CDR1 SGHRS, CDR2 YFSETQ. CDR3 loop: CASSMGQGGQPQHF. CDR3 in DNA: TGCGCCAGCAGCATGGGACAGGGAGGACAGCCCCAGCATTTT.

The chain recombines TRBV5-4 with TRBJ2-7, with D possibly matching TRBD2 (6 bases). CDR1 is SGHNT, CDR2 YYREEE, per germline (reference sequence). The CDR3 spans 15 residues. The V and J ends lost 4 bases and 0 bases respectively, with 14 bases between them. This CDR3 reads CASSRAGISSYEQYF. The CDR3 region has the DNA TGTGCCAGCAGCCGCGCGGGGATTAGCTCCTACGAGCAGTACTTC.

This clonotype was detected only a few times. The chain is built from TRBV9 and TRBJ2-2; 7 nucleotides agree with TRBD1. V lost 3 bases, J lost 5 bases, and 7 bases stayed unmatched. CDR3 length equals 15 residues. Germline V gives CDR1 SGDLS, CDR2 YYNGEE. The CDR3 region is CASSGWDRRTGELFF. In DNA, the CDR3 is TGTGCCAGCAGCGGATGGGACAGACGAACCGGGGAGCTGTTTTTT.

The chain links TRBV29-1 to TRBJ2-5; a possible D gene is TRBD2 (5 bases). The V gene's germline CDR1 is SQVTM and CDR2 ANQGSEA. The CDR3 runs 12 residues. Trimming left V 4 bases short and J 9 bases short, with 15 bases between. CDR3 coding DNA: TGCAGCGTTGGGGCTCGAGGGAACGCCCAGTACTTC. It codes for CSVGARGNAQYF.

The chain is built from TRBV5-6 and TRBJ2-3; either TRBD1 or TRBD2 may fit D (5 bases each). The germline V and J ends were trimmed by 1 base and 2 bases, with 11 bases remaining between them. The CDR3 has 15 residues. Germline V lookup: CDR1 SGHDT, CDR2 YYEEEE. CDR3 nucleotides: TGTGCCAGCAGCTTGTATCGGGACCACACAGATACGCAGTATTTT. Its protein product is CASSLYRDHTDTQYF.

This clonotype turned up a few times. This rearrangement joins TRBV29-1 to TRBJ2-3; D possibly corresponds to TRBD2 (6 bases). Germline V gene sequence: CDR1 SQVTM, CDR2 ANQGSEA. V lost 7 bases to trimming and J lost 2 bases, with 10 bases between them. This CDR3 spans 12 amino acids. The CDR3 DNA is TGCAGCGGGACTACGGTCACAGATACGCAGTATTTT. As protein: CSGTTVTDTQYF.

This sequence joins TRBV7-8 and TRBJ2-7; 8 nucleotides line up with TRBD1. Germline V gene data show CDR1 as SGHVS and CDR2 as FQNEAQ. The junction had 5 bases not matched to a gene; V was cut back by 5 bases and J by 2 bases. The CDR3 contains 14 residues. The CDR3 reads CASSEGQETYEQYF. CDR3 nucleotides: TGTGCCAGCAGCGAGGGACAGGAGACCTACGAGCAGTACTTC.

The chain joins TRBV12-3 or TRBV12-4 to TRBJ2-1; 11 bases are a match to TRBD1. Trimming removed 1 base from V and 7 bases from J; junction bases left unmatched: 3. CDR3 length equals 15 residues. The DNA of the CDR3 is TGTGCCAGCAGTTTAGGGACAGGGGGCGTAAATGAGCAGTTCTTC. This gives the protein CASSLGTGGVNEQFF.

This clonotype was observed a single time. The chain couples TRBV20-1 to TRBJ2-3; D might be TRBD1 (5 bases). Per germline, CDR1 DFQATT and CDR2 SNEGSKA (reference sequence). The CDR3 length is 14 residues. V lost 0 bases, J lost 6 bases, and 13 bases lay in between. The chain's CDR3 is CSAREGLSPDTQYF. The CDR3 DNA reads as TGCAGTGCTAGAGAGGGGCTATCACCCGATACGCAGTATTTT.

This clonotype has a handful of counts. V usage is TRBV28 and J usage is TRBJ2-7; 9 bases map to TRBD1. V gave up 4 bases and J gave up 4 bases; unmatched junction bases: 5. The CDR3 is 14 residues long. CDR1 is MDHEN and CDR2 is SYDVKM in the germline V gene. The CDR3 coding sequence is TGTGCCAGCAGTTCACTGACAGGGGGGTACGAGCAGTACTTC. Translating gives CASSSLTGGYEQYF.

CDR3 bases: TGCGCCAGCAGCCCGGAGGGTGCAGATACGCAGTATTTT. Translation: CASSPEGADTQYF. V gene TRBV5-1 combines with J gene TRBJ2-3, with D possibly TRBD2 on 6 matching bases. Germline loops: CDR1 SGHRS, CDR2 YFSETQ. The V gene lost 4 bases and the J gene lost 4 bases, with 10 bases spanning the gap. The length of the CDR3 is 13 residues.

This clonotype has a handful of counts. This chain connects TRBV5-1 to TRBJ2-1, with 10 positions matching TRBD2. CDR3 size: 16 residues. The junction had 8 bases not matched to a gene; V was cut back by 4 bases and J by 4 bases. Germline CDR1 reads SGHRS; CDR2 reads YFSETQ. CDR3 in amino acids: CASSPNGLAEYNEQFF. Here the CDR3 DNA reads TGCGCCAGCAGCCCCAATGGACTAGCGGAGTACAATGAGCAGTTCTTC.

There are a few counts of this clonotype. The chain links TRBV6-5 to TRBJ1-2, with unresolved D. Trimming took 0 bases from V and 6 from J, leaving 11 bases between them. CDR1 and CDR2 from the germline V gene are MNHEY and SVGAGI. The CDR3 length is 14 residues. In DNA, the CDR3 is TGTGCCAGCAGTTACTCCGGACGGATTGATGGCTACACCTTC. This gives the protein CASSYSGRIDGYTF.

CDR3 sequence reads: CASSLRSAGEQFF. The CDR3 region has the DNA TGTGCCAGCAGTCTACGGTCAGCCGGTGAGCAGTTCTTC. This chain uses TRBV12-3 or TRBV12-4 with TRBJ2-1, with D hard to call. The CDR3 is made up of 13 amino acids. The V gene lost 5 bases and the J gene lost 9 bases, with 14 bases spanning the gap.

The J gene is TRBJ1-1, the V gene TRBV20-1; tentatively, D is TRBD1 (5 bases). Trimming removed 1 base from V and 8 bases from J, with 8 bases in between. This CDR3 comprises 11 residues. The germline CDR1 and CDR2 sequences are DFQATT and SNEGSKA (reference sequence). For the CDR3, the DNA is TGCAGTGCTAGAGGGGCAGGGGAAGCTTTCTTT. Its translation is CSARGAGEAFF.

The chain carries TRBV7-9 and TRBJ2-3; no definite D call. Germline V lookup: CDR1 SEHNR, CDR2 FQNEAQ (reference sequence). Trimming took off 8 bases at V and 3 bases at J, with 9 bases between the two ends. CDR3 length: 12 amino acids. The CDR3 spells CASAGSTDTQYF. The CDR3 coding sequence is TGTGCCAGCGCCGGTTCGACAGATACGCAGTATTTT.

The chain combines TRBV12-3 or TRBV12-4 with TRBJ1-2, with a possible D match to TRBD1 (6 bases). This CDR3 region has 13 residues. Trimming stripped 3 bases from V and 6 bases from J, with 11 bases between. In nucleotides, the CDR3 is TGTGCCAGCAGTTTCTACAGGGCACATGGCTACACCTTC. This translates into CASSFYRAHGYTF.

V usage is TRBV5-1 and J usage is TRBJ2-1; D may be TRBD1 (6 bases). This CDR3 contains 16 residues. CDR1 SGHRS and CDR2 YFSETQ come from the germline V gene. The V end lost 0 bases, the J end lost 7 bases, and 17 bases lay between the germline ends. Here the CDR3 DNA reads TGCGCCAGCAGCTTGGTCGGGACACAAGGCCAAAATGAGCAGTTCTTC. It translates to CASSLVGTQGQNEQFF. The full variable domain, completed using reference TRBV5-1 and TRBJ2-1, is KAGVTQTPRYLIKTRGQQVTLSCSPISGHRSVSWYQQTPGQGLQFLFEYFSETQRNKGNFPGRFSGRQFSNSRSEMNVSTLELGDSALYLCASSLVGTQGQNEQFFGPGTRLTVL.